This entry features one T cell receptor beta chain sequence. The antigen is not known. Profiling relied on immunoSEQ multiplex PCR, and the TCRdb table lists in-frame clones only, not all of them. This table has some 130,000 clones, roughly 91% appearing once. CDR3 length: 16 residues. The V and J ends lost 0 bases and 3 bases respectively, with 16 bases between them. CDR1 is GTSNPN and CDR2 is SVGIG in the germline V gene (reference sequence). The sample is drawn from a study of T cell responses to AZD1222 COVID-19 vaccine. General study results and limits: The donors showed a predominance of white British ancestry and of females, with possible underestimation of clonal diversity. Among vaccine-associated CD4 TCRs, coverage spanned spike, with dominance at 160-218 and 743-854. The repertoires were collected only after the peak T cell response. AZD1222 recipients seropositive at baseline numbered only 5 to 7.

The source of this sequence is an adult in good health. The sequenced sample was peripheral blood, obtained on day 0 of AZD1222 vaccination. The chain combines TRBV30 with TRBJ2-3; the D gene is possibly TRBD2 (6 bases). The CDR3: CAWSVSFGSVTDTQYF. The CDR3 DNA reads as TGTGCCTGGAGTGTCTCCTTCGGGAGTGTTACAGATACGCAGTATTTT.